What follows describes a single T cell receptor (beta chain). This sample is part of a study of T cell responses to AZD1222 COVID-19 vaccine. CDR3 length equals 13 residues. The germline V gene has CDR1 LGHDT and CDR2 YNNKEL (reference sequence). V was shortened by 4 bases and J by 9 bases, with 16 bases between the two germline ends. Sequenced by immunoSEQ multiplex PCR; TCRdb stores in-frame clones only, minus some. The table includes approximately 160,000 clones, about 92% detected once. This chain connects TRBV3-1 (or the pseudogene TRBV3-2) to TRBJ2-7; the D is unclear. The clonotype comes from an adult who received the AZD1222 COVID-19 vaccine. The sample consisted of peripheral blood, taken 28 days after the second AZD1222 dose. This chain's CDR3 is CASSRSGDPGQYF. CDR3 sequence (DNA): TGTGCCAGCAGCCGAAGTGGGGATCCCGGGCAGTACTTC.